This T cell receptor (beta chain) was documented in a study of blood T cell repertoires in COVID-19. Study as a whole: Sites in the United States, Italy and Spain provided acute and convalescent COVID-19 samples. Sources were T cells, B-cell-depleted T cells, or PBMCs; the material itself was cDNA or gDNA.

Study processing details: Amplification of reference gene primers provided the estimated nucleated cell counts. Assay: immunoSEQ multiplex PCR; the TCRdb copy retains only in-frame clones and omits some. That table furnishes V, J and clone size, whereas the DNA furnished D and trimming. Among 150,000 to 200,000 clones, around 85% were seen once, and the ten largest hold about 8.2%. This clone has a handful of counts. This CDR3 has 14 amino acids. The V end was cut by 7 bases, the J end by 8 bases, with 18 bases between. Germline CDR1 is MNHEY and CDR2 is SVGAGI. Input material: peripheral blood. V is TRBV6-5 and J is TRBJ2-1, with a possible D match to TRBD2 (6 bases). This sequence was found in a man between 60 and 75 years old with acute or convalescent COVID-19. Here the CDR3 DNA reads TGTGCCAGCACTCCCCGGGACTCCCGCGATGAGCAGTTCTTC. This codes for CASTPRDSRDEQFF.